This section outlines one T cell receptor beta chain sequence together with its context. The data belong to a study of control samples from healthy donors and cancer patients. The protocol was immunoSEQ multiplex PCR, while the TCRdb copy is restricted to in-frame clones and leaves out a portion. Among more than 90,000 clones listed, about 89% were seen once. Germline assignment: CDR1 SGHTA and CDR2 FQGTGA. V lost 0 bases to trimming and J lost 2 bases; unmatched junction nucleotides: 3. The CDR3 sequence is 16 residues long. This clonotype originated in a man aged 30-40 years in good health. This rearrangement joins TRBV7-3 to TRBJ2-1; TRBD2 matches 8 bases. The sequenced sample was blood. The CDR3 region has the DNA TGTGCCAGCAGCTTAACCGGGGGGGCCCCCTACAATGAGCAGTTCTTC. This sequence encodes CASSLTGGAPYNEQFF.